The rows below give T cell receptor beta chains drawn from one sample of a study of T cells expressing NK-cell markers. From its re-call of the 5' RACE reads, TCRdb lists each CDR3 protein once, without DNA. The sample data list roughly 390,000 distinct CDR3 sequences. The sample was blood T cells: a sorted CD56 or NKG2C T cell subset, CD4+ or CD8+ T cells, or bulk PBMC T cells (not recorded which). The receptors were sampled from a man aged 18 to 69 in good health. Both conserved end residues are part of each CDR3. Each record gives: V gene, J gene, CDR3 protein.

V: TRBV12-3/TRBV12-4; J: TRBJ2-3; CDR3: CASRPSGARGGTDTQYF
V: TRBV24-1; J: TRBJ2-2; CDR3: CATSGGVVTGELFF
V: TRBV11-2; J: TRBJ2-7; CDR3: CASSLGALAASYSYEQYF
V: TRBV2; J: TRBJ2-3; CDR3: CASRMNTDTQYF
V: TRBV3-1; J: TRBJ1-6; CDR3: CASSVGQGFLALHF
V: TRBV12-3/TRBV12-4; J: TRBJ1-6; CDR3: CASTEWGASGNNSPLHF
V: TRBV2; J: TRBJ1-2; CDR3: CASKQGALAVGYTF
V: TRBV12-3/TRBV12-4; J: TRBJ2-3; CDR3: CASSLELLANTDTQYF
V: TRBV5-1; J: TRBJ2-2; CDR3: CASSLARQGSGTGELFF
V: TRBV25-1; J: TRBJ1-1; CDR3: CASLRDTSTEAFF